The TCR beta chain under discussion was sequenced for a study of T cells in localized non-small cell lung cancer. Study conclusions and caveats: Appearance in adjacent lung was seen for a median roughly 56 of the top 100 tumor clones.

Germline V gene lookup returns CDR1 KGHSH and CDR2 LQKENI. The CDR3 loop spans 14 amino acids. V lost 6 bases and J 0 bases, leaving 12 bases between the germline ends. Profiling relied on immunoSEQ multiplex PCR, and the TCRdb table lists in-frame clones only, not all of them. Of about 21,000 clones in the sample, more than 70% were seen once. A remark on this clone: The antigen remains unidentified.

This clonotype was sampled from a woman aged 35-75 years with stage II squamous cell lung carcinoma. The sequencing used PBMCs, collected before any cancer treatment. The chain carries TRBV18 and TRBJ2-7, with D hard to call. CDR3 protein: CASSPSGSSYEQYF. In nucleotides, the CDR3 is TGTGCCAGCTCGCCTAGTGGGTCCTCCTACGAGCAGTACTTC.